This TCR beta chain was captured by sequencing in a study of PD-1 blockade in classical Hodgkin lymphoma. General study points: Lower baseline TCR diversity marked trial partial responders and progressors. Unlike CD8+ TCR diversity, which did not rise significantly by C4D1, CD4+ TCR diversity did.

Sequenced by immunoSEQ multiplex PCR; TCRdb stores in-frame clones only, minus some. The data contain about 33,000 clones, around three quarters of them singletons. Regarding time point: cycle 4 day 1 (C4D1), after 6 weeks of nivolumab. Each of the patients experienced relapse following autologous stem cell transplantation, and their brentuximab vedotin exposure differed. Best responses were complete response, partial response or progressive disease. V lost 4 bases and J 7 bases, leaving 10 bases between the germline ends. This CDR3 region has 12 residues. Looked up from germline, CDR1 is SGHTA and CDR2 is FQGNSA. Note on this clone: The antigen is undetermined.

The clonotype originates from a human donor with classical Hodgkin lymphoma. Sample: peripheral blood mononuclear cells (PBMCs), taken before the fourth cycle of nivolumab. The J gene is TRBJ1-2, the V gene TRBV7-2; D ambiguous. The chain's CDR3 is CASSSGSTGYTF. The CDR3 DNA reads TGTGCCAGCAGCTCAGGCAGTACTGGCTACACCTTC. Complete variable domain (other parts from reference TRBV7-2 and TRBJ1-2): GAGVSQSPSNKVTEKGKDVELRCDPISGHTALYWYRQSLGQGLEFLIYFQGNSAPDKSGLPSDRFSAERTGGSVSTLTIQRTQQEDSAVYLCASSSGSTGYTFGSGTRLTVV.